The clone carrying this T cell receptor beta chain was recorded at least ten times. This specimen comes from a study of T cells in Graves' hyperthyroidism and ophthalmopathy. About the study: Peripheral blood was acquired at first diagnosis, ahead of any therapy whatsoever.

Diagnoses were established using clinical symptoms, serum thyroxine and TRAb, thyroid ultrasound and orbital computed tomography. Fresh peripheral blood, around 10 ml of it, supplied the PBMCs. RNA transcripts gave rise to amplified TCR beta CDR3 regions. Researchers ran a first-round RT-PCR on the TCR CDR3 using the HTBI primer set. MiXCR, applied by TCRdb to the multiplex PCR reads, yields one record per CDR3 protein. Here the sample spans some 720,000 distinct CDR3 sequences, over 15% being singletons. What was sequenced was blood. The TCR originated in a man aged 18 to 30 with Graves' hyperthyroidism.

The CDR3 loop is CASSYLAGENEQFF. The CDR3 DNA reads TGTGCCAGCAGTTATCTAGCGGGGGAGAATGAGCAGTTCTTC. J is TRBJ2-1 and V is TRBV2; 10 bases align to TRBD2. Looked up from germline, CDR1 is SNHLY and CDR2 is FYNNEI. Trimming at V came to 5 bases and at J to 7 bases, leaving 5 bases not matched to a gene. This CDR3 comprises 14 residues.